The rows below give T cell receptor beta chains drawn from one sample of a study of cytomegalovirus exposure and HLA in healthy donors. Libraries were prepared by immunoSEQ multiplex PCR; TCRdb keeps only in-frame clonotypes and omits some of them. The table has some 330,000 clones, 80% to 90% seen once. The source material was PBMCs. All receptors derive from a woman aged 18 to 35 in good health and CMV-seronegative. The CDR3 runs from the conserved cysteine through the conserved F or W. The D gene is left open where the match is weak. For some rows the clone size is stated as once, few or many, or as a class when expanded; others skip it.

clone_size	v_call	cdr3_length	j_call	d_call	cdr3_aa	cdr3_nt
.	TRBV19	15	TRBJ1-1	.	CASSRQGLVNTEAFF	TGTGCCAGTAGTAGGCAGGGGCTGGTGAACACTGAAGCTTTCTTT
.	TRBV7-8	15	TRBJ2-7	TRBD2	CASSVGGALSYEQYF	TGTGCCAGCAGCGTGGGAGGGGCCCTCTCCTACGAGCAGTACTTC
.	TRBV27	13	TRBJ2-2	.	CASSFHPQGELFF	TGTGCCAGCAGTTTCCACCCCCAGGGGGAGCTGTTTTTT
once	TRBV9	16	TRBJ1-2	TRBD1	CASSVESTGTLGGYTF	TGTGCCAGCAGCGTAGAGTCGACAGGGACCTTGGGAGGCTACACCTTC
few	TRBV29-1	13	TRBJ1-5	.	CSVRGSGNQPQHF	TGCAGCGTGCGGGGCAGCGGCAATCAGCCCCAGCATTTT
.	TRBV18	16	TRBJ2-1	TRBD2	CASSHSGTSGNNEQFF	TGTGCCAGCTCACACTCAGGGACTAGCGGAAACAATGAGCAGTTCTTC
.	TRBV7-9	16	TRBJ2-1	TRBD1	CASGRDRGFSYNEQFF	TGTGCCAGCGGGAGGGACAGGGGGTTCTCCTACAATGAGCAGTTCTTC
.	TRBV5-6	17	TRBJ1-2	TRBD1	CASSFRQGALSNYGYTF	TGTGCCAGCAGCTTCCGGCAGGGGGCCCTGTCTAACTATGGCTACACCTTC
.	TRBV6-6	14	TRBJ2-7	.	CASSSGLSSYEQYF	TGTGCCAGCAGTTCGGGACTTTCCTCCTACGAGCAGTACTTC
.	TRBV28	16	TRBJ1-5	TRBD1	CASSETGVVGNQPQHF	TGTGCCAGCAGCGAAACAGGGGTCGTAGGCAATCAGCCCCAGCATTTT
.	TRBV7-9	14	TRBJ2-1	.	CASSSTRLMGQAFF	TGTGCCAGCAGCTCGACCAGACTAATGGGTCAGGCGTTCTTC
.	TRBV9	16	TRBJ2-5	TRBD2	CASSAGTSGRSETQYF	TGTGCCAGCAGCGCTGGGACTAGCGGGAGGTCGGAGACCCAGTACTTC
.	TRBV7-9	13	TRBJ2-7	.	CASSFEQGGEQYF	TGTGCCAGCAGCTTTGAGCAGGGTGGGGAGCAGTACTTC
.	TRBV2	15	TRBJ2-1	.	CASSEVAGPWYEQFF	TGTGCCAGCAGTGAAGTGGCAGGGCCCTGGTATGAGCAGTTCTTC
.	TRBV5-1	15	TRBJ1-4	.	CASASGFATNEKLFF	TGCGCCAGCGCCTCAGGGTTTGCAACTAATGAAAAACTGTTTTTT
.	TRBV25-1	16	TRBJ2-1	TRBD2	CASSETSGRSYNEQFF	TGTGCCAGCAGTGAAACTAGCGGTCGCTCCTACAATGAGCAGTTCTTC
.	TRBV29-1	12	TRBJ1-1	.	CSVESSNTEAFF	TGCAGCGTTGAATCCAGTAACACTGAAGCTTTCTTT
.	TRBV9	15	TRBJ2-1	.	CASSISGTSNNEQFF	TGTGCCAGCAGCATCTCTGGGACTTCTAACAATGAGCAGTTCTTC
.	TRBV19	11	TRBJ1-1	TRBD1	CASSSDRAAFF	TGTGCCAGTAGTTCGGACAGGGCCGCTTTCTTT
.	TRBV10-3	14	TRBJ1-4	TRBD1	CAIGPGQMNEKLFF	TGTGCCATCGGCCCGGGACAGATGAATGAAAAACTGTTTTTT
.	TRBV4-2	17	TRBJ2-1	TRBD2	CASSQVSAGGAYNEQFF	TGTGCCAGCAGCCAAGTCTCCGCGGGAGGAGCCTACAATGAGCAGTTCTTC
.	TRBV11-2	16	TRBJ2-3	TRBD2	CASSFMAGGSTDTQYF	TGTGCCAGCAGCTTTATGGCGGGAGGGAGCACAGATACGCAGTATTTT
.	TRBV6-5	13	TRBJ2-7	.	CASSKRGVYEQYF	TGTGCCAGCAGTAAAAGGGGCGTCTACGAGCAGTACTTC
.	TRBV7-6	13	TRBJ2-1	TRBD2	CASSLESSGLRVF	TGTGCCAGCAGCTTAGAGTCTAGCGGGCTTAGGGTCTTC
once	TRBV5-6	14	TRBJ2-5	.	CASSPESGVGTQYF	TGTGCCAGCAGCCCGGAGTCAGGGGTCGGGACCCAGTACTTC